This entry features one TCR beta chain sequence. Its target is not known. This entry belongs to a study of T-cell reconstitution after alpha-beta-depleted transplantation in children. Study-wide results and caveats: One year after transplant, T-cell counts and diversity came mostly from newly produced T cells. Surviving thymic progenitors and recipient T cells were the source of high TCRbeta diversity at day 60 in some patients. In patients about two months after transplant, alpha-beta T cells reportedly arose from several hundred expanded graft clones.

Between the trimmed V and J ends, which lost 3 bases and 0 bases, there was a span of 11 bases. This CDR3 has 15 amino acids. In germline, CDR1 is SGHRS, CDR2 YFSETQ. Molecular barcoding with unique molecular identifiers was used for the TCRbeta library. TCRdb reprocessed the PCR reads with MiXCR, giving one entry per CDR3 protein. The sample has just over 950,000 distinct CDR3 sequences, 25% to 30% seen once. The clonotype was recovered from a boy in the first two years of life who had a stem cell transplant for SCID, so the T cells may come from the graft donor. This chain joins TRBV5-1 and TRBJ2-3; D gene unclear. The sample in question was PBMCs, mostly from graft donor cells, obtained 360 days after TCRalphabeta/CD19-depleted stem cell transplant. CDR3 sequence: CASSSRTVSTDTQYF. The CDR3 nucleotides read TGCGCCAGCAGCTCGCGTACAGTTAGCACAGATACGCAGTATTTT. The full variable domain, with the rest looked up from reference TRBV5-1 and TRBJ2-3, is KAGVTQTPRYLIKTRGQQVTLSCSPISGHRSVSWYQQTPGQGLQFLFEYFSETQRNKGNFPGRFSGRQFSNSRSEMNVSTLELGDSALYLCASSSRTVSTDTQYFGPGTRLTVL.